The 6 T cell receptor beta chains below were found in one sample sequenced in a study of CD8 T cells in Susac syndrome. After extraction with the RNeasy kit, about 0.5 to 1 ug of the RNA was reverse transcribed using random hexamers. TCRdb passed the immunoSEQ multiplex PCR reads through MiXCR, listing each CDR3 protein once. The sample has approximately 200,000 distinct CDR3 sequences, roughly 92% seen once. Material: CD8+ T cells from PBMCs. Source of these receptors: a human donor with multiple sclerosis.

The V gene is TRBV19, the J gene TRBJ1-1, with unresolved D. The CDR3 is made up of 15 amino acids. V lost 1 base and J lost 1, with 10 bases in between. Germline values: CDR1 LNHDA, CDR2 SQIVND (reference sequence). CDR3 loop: CASSIGPAGNTEAFF. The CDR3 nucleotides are TGTGCCAGTAGTATAGGCCCAGCCGGGAACACTGAAGCTTTCTTT.

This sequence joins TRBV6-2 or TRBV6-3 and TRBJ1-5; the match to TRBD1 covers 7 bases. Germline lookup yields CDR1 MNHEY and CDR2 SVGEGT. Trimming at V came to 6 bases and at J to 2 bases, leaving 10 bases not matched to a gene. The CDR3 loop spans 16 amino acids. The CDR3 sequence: CASRQDRDRGNQPQHF. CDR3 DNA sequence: TGTGCCAGCAGACAAGACAGGGATAGGGGCAATCAGCCCCAGCATTTT.

CDR3 region: CASSRQGNNEQFF. The CDR3 DNA follows: TGTGCCAGCAGTAGACAGGGGAACAATGAGCAGTTCTTC. J is TRBJ2-1 and V is TRBV12-3 or TRBV12-4; TRBD1 matches at 8 bases. The ends lost 5 bases at V and 5 bases at J; junction bases unmatched: 2. There are 13 residues in the CDR3.

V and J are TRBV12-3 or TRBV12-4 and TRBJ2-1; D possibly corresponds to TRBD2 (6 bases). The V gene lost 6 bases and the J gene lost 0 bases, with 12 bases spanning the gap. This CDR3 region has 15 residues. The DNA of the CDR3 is TGTGCCAGCAGCCCCCAGGGAGGCTCCTACAATGAGCAGTTCTTC. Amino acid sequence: CASSPQGGSYNEQFF.

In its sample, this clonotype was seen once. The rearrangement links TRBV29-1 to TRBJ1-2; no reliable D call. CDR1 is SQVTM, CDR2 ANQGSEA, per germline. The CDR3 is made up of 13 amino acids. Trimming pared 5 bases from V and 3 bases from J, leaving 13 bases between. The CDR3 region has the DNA TGCAGCGTTAGCTTTAGGTCGGACTATGGCTACACCTTC. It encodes CSVSFRSDYGYTF.

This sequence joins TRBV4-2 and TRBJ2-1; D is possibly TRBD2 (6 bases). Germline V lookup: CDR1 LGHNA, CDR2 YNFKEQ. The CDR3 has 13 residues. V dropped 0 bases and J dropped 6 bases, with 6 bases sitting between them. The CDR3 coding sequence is TGTGCCAGCAGCCAAGAGGGGGGCAATGAGCAGTTCTTC. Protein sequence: CASSQEGGNEQFF.